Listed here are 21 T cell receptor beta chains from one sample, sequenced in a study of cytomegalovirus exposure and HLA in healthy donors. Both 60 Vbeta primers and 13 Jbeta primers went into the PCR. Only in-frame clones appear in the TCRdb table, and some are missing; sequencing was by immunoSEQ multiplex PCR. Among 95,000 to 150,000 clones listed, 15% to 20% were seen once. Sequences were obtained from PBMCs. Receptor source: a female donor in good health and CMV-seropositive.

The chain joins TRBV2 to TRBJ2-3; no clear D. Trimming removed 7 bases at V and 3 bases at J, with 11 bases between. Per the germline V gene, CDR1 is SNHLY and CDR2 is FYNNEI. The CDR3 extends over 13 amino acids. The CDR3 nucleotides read TGTGCCAGCAATTACGCGAGGACAGATACGCAGTATTTT. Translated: CASNYARTDTQYF.

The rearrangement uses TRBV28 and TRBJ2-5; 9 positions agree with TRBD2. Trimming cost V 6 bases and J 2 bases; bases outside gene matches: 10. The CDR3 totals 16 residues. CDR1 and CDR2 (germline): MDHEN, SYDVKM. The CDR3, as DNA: TGTGCCAGCAGGTTGAGCGGGGGGCGATCACAAGAGACCCAGTACTTC. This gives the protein CASRLSGGRSQETQYF.

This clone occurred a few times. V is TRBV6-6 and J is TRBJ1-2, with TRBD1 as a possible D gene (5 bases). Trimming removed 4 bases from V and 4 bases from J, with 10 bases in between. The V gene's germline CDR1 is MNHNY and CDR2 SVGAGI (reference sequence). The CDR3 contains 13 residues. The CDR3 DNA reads TGTGCCAGCAGTTCGGGGGGTGCCTATGGCTACACCTTC. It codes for CASSSGGAYGYTF.

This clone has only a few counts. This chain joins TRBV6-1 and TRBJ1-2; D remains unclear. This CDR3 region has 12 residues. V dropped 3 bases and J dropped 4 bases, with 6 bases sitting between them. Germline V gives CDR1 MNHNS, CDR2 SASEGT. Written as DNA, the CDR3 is TGTGCCAGCAGTGATAATCGCTATGGCTACACCTTC. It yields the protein CASSDNRYGYTF.

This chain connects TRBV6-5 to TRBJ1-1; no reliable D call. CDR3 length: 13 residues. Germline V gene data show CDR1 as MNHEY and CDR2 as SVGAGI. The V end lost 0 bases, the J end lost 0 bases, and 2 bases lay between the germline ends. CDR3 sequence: CASSYSMNTEAFF. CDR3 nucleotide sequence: TGTGCCAGCAGTTACTCTATGAACACTGAAGCTTTCTTT.

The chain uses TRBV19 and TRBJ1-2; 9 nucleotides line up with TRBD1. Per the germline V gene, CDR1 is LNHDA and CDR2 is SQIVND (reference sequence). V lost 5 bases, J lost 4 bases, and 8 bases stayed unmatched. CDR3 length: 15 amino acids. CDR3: CASSWGTGSPYGYTF. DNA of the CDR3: TGTGCCAGTAGTTGGGGGACAGGGAGCCCCTATGGCTACACCTTC.

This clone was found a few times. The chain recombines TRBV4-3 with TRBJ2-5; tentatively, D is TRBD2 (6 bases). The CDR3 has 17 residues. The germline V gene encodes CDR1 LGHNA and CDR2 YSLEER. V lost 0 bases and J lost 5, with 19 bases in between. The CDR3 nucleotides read TGCGCCAGCAGCCAAGAGTTCGCTAGCGCAGAGTATGAGACCCAGTACTTC. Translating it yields CASSQEFASAEYETQYF.

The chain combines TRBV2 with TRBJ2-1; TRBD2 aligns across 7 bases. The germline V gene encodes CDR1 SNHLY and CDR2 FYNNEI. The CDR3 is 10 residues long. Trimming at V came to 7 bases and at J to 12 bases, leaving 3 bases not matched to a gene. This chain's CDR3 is CASMGGWQFF. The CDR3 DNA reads TGTGCCAGCATGGGGGGGTGGCAGTTCTTC.

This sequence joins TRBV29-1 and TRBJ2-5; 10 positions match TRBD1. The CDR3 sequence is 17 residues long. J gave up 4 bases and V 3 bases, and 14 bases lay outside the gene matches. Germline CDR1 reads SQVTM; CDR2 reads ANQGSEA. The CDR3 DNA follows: TGCAGCGTTGAGAGAGGGTGGGGACAGGGGTTCCGAGAGACCCAGTACTTC. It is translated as CSVERGWGQGFRETQYF.

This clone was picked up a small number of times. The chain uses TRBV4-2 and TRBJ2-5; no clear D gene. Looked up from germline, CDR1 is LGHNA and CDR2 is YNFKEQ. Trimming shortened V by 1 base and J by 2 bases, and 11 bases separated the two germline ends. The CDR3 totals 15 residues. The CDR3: CASSQAPFIQETQYF. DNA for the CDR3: TGTGCCAGCAGCCAAGCTCCGTTTATACAAGAGACCCAGTACTTC.

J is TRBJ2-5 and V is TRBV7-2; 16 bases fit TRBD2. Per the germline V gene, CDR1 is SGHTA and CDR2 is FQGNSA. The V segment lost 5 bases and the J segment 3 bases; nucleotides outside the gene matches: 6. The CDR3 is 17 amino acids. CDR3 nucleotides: TGTGCCAGCAGCCCTAGGGGGACTAGCGGGGGGGAAGAGACCCAGTACTTC. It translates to CASSPRGTSGGEETQYF.

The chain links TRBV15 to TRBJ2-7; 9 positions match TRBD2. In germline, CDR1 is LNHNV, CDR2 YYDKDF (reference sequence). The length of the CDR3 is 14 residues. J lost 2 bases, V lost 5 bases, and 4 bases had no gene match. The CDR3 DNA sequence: TGTGCCACCAGCCGGACTAGCGCACCCTACGAGCAGTACTTC. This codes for CATSRTSAPYEQYF.

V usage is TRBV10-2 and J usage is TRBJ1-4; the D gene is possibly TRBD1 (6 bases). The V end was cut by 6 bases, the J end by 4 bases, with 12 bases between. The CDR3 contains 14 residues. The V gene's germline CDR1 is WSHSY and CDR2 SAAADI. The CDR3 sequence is CASSNRELNEKLFF. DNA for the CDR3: TGCGCCAGCAGCAACAGGGAGCTTAATGAAAAACTGTTTTTT.

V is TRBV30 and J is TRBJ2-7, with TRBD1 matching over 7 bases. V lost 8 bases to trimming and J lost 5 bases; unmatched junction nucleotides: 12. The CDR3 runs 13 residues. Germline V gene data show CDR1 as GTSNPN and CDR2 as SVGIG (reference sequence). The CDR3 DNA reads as TGTGCCGGGGATTGGACAGGCGAGGACGAGCAGTACTTC. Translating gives CAGDWTGEDEQYF.

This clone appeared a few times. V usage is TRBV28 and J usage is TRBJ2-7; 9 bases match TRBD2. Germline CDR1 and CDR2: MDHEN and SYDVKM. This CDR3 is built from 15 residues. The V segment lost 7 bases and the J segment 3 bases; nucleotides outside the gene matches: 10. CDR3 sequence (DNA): TGTGCCAGCATTGGGGGATATAGCGGGAGCTACGAGCAGTACTTC. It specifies CASIGGYSGSYEQYF.

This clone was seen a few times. The CDR3 DNA follows: TGTGCCACCAGCAGAGCGAAGACAGGCTTCTTTGAGATGAACACTGAAGCTTTCTTT. Translation gives CATSRAKTGFFEMNTEAFF. The V gene is TRBV15, the J gene TRBJ1-1, with D tentatively TRBD1 (6 bases). V shed 1 base and J shed 0 bases, with 21 bases lying between them. CDR1 LNHNV and CDR2 YYDKDF come from the germline V gene (reference sequence). There are 19 residues in the CDR3.

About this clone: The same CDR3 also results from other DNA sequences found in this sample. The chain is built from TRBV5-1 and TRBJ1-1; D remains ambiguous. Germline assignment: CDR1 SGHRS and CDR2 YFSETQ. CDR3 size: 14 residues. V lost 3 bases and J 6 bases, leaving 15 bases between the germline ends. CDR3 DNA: TGCGCCAGCAGCTCAGAGCCAGCGGGAGCTGAAGCTTTCTTT. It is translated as CASSSEPAGAEAFF.

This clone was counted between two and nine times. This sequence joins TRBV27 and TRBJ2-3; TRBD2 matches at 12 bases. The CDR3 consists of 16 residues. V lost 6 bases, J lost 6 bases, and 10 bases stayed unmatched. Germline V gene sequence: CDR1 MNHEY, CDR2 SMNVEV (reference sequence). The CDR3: CASRRLAGALGDTQYF. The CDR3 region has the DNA TGTGCCAGCAGGCGACTAGCGGGGGCCCTGGGGGATACGCAGTATTTT.

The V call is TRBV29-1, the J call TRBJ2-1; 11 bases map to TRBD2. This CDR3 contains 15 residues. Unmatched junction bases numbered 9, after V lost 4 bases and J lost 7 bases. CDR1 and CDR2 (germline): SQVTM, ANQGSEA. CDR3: CSVGGSGRAGNEQFF. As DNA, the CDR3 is TGCAGCGTTGGGGGTAGCGGGAGGGCCGGGAATGAGCAGTTCTTC.

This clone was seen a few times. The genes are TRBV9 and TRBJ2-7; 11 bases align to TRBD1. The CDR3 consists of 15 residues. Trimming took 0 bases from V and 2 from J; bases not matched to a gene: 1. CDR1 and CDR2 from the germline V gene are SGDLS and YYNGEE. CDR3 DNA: TGTGCCAGCAGCGTAGGGGGACAGGGGGCCTACGAGCAGTACTTC. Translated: CASSVGGQGAYEQYF.

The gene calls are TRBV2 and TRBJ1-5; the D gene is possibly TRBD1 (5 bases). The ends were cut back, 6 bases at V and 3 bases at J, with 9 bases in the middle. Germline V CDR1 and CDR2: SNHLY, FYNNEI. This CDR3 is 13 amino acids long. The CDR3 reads CASRGQNNQPQHF. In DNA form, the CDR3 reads TGTGCCAGCAGGGGGCAGAACAATCAGCCCCAGCATTTT.